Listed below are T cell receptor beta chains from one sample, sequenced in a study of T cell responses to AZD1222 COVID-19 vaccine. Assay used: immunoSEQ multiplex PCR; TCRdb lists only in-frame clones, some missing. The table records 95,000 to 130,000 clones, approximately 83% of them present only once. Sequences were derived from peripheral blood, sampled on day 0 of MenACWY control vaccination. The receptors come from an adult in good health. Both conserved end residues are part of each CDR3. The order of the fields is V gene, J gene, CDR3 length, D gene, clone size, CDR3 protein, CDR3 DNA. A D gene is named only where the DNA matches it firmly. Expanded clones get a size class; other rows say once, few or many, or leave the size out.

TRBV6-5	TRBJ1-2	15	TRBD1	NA	CASSPRDRVPYGYTF	TGTGCCAGCAGTCCTCGGGACAGGGTACCCTATGGCTACACCTTC
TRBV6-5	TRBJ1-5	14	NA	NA	CASGWSGARQPQHF	TGTGCCAGCGGATGGTCAGGGGCCAGACAGCCCCAGCATTTT
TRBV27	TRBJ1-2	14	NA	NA	CASSLYIFSYGYTF	TGTGCCAGCAGTTTATATATCTTCTCCTATGGCTACACCTTC
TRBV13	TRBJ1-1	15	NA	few	CASSLGPPLDTEAFF	TGTGCCAGCAGCTTAGGTCCCCCACTGGACACTGAAGCTTTCTTT
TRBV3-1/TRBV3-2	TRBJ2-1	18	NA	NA	CASSPVQAAGASYNEQFF	TGTGCCAGCAGCCCGGTACAGGCTGCGGGGGCCTCCTACAATGAGCAGTTCTTC
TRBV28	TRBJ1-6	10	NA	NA	CASSSGLIHF	TGTGCCAGCAGTTCCGGGCTAATCCACTTT
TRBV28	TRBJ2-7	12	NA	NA	CASSGYLYEQYF	TGTGCCAGCAGCGGGTACCTCTACGAGCAGTACTTC
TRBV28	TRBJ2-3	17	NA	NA	CASSFGTGRPSTDTQYF	TGTGCCAGCAGTTTCGGAACAGGGCGCCCAAGCACAGATACGCAGTATTTT
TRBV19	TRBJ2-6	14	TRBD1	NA	CASSTGGGANVLTF	TGTGCCAGTAGTACAGGGGGTGGGGCCAACGTCCTGACTTTC
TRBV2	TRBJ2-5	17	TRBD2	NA	CASTQGLAGALKETQYF	TGTGCCAGCACCCAAGGGTTAGCGGGGGCCCTTAAAGAGACCCAGTACTTC
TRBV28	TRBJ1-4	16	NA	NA	CASSPGLLATNEKLFF	TGTGCCAGCAGTCCCGGGCTACTTGCAACTAATGAAAAACTGTTTTTT
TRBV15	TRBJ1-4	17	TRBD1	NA	CATSVGTGGATNEKLFF	TGTGCCACCAGCGTAGGAACAGGGGGGGCAACTAATGAAAAACTGTTTTTT
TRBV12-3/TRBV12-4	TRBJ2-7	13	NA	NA	CASTHRFPNEQYF	TGTGCCAGCACCCACAGATTTCCTAACGAGCAGTACTTC
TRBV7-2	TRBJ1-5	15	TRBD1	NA	CASSLAGQINQPQHF	TGTGCCAGCAGCTTAGCGGGACAGATAAATCAGCCCCAGCATTTT
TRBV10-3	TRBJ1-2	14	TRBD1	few	CAIRLGGPLYGYTF	TGTGCCATCAGGTTAGGGGGCCCGTTGTATGGCTACACCTTC
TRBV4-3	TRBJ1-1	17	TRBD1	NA	CASSQIRTGTGDTEAFF	TGCGCCAGCAGCCAAATTCGGACCGGGACAGGGGACACTGAAGCTTTCTTT
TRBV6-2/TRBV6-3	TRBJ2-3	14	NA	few	CASSGIQGTDTQYF	TGTGCCAGCAGCGGAATACAGGGCACAGATACGCAGTATTTT
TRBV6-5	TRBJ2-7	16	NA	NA	CASSYSRPGEGYEQYF	TGTGCCAGCAGTTACTCGCGGCCAGGGGAGGGCTACGAGCAGTACTTC